This entry is about one TCR beta chain. The data were taken from a study of cytomegalovirus exposure and HLA in healthy donors. Profiling relied on immunoSEQ multiplex PCR, and the TCRdb table lists in-frame clones only, not all of them. The repertoire has around 49,000 clones, roughly nine tenths of them found once; the top ten carry more than 1.4%. The germline CDR1 and CDR2 sequences are MNHNY and SVGAGI (reference sequence). Trimming at V came to 7 bases and at J to 2 bases, leaving 9 bases not matched to a gene. There are 15 residues in the CDR3. Sample: PBMCs. V and J are TRBV6-6 and TRBJ2-3; 7 nucleotides agree with TRBD2. The source of this sequence is a man between 18 and 35 years old in good health and CMV-seronegative. This chain's CDR3 is CASKSRTRNTDTQYF. In DNA form, the CDR3 reads TGTGCCAGCAAGAGCCGGACTAGAAACACAGATACGCAGTATTTT.